The 10 T cell receptor beta chains listed next were all sequenced from one sample in a study of T cell responses to AZD1222 COVID-19 vaccine. Clones were read by immunoSEQ multiplex PCR, and TCRdb kept only the in-frame ones, dropping some. The sample yields around 180,000 clones, about 91% seen once. The specimen comprised peripheral blood, sampled on day 0 of AZD1222 vaccination. The receptors derive from an adult in good health.

The chain couples TRBV4-2 to TRBJ1-5; no clear D. CDR3 length: 14 residues. V was pared by 3 bases and J by 0 bases, with 6 bases between. Germline CDR1 LGHNA, CDR2 YNFKEQ. CDR3 in amino acids: CASSQGYSNQPQHF. The CDR3 DNA reads as TGTGCCAGCAGCCAGGGCTATAGCAATCAGCCCCAGCATTTT.

This chain links TRBV3-1 (or the pseudogene TRBV3-2) with TRBJ2-7; maybe TRBD2 (6 bases). The CDR3 sequence is 12 residues long. Trimming pared 3 bases from V and 8 bases from J, leaving 11 bases between. CDR1 LGHDT and CDR2 YNNKEL come from the germline V gene (reference sequence). CDR3 in amino acids: CASSQRTTKQYF. The CDR3 nucleotides are TGTGCCAGCAGCCAGCGGACTACCAAGCAGTACTTC.

This clone has a single count. The chain uses TRBV20-1 and TRBJ1-4; D not certain. In germline, CDR1 is DFQATT, CDR2 SNEGSKA (reference sequence). V lost 7 bases and J 7 bases, leaving 7 bases between the germline ends. The CDR3 totals 10 residues. CDR3 loop: CSVWREKLFF. CDR3 DNA: TGCAGTGTATGGCGTGAAAAACTGTTTTTT.

This chain joins TRBV9 and TRBJ1-1; D not certain. V was shortened by 5 bases and J by 2 bases, with 10 bases between the two germline ends. Germline CDR1 and CDR2: SGDLS and YYNGEE. This CDR3 is 13 amino acids long. CDR3 loop: CASSGRGNTEAFF. CDR3 DNA: TGTGCCAGCAGTGGGCGCGGAAACACTGAAGCTTTCTTT.

V is TRBV2 and J is TRBJ1-6, with D unresolved. Germline V gene data show CDR1 as SNHLY and CDR2 as FYNNEI. Trimming removed 6 bases from V and 4 bases from J, with 10 bases in between. The CDR3 has 14 amino acids. CDR3: CASSPRGYNSPLHF. CDR3 sequence (DNA): TGTGCCAGCAGCCCGAGAGGGTATAATTCACCCCTCCACTTT.

This clone was counted once. This chain connects TRBV5-1 to TRBJ1-3; D not resolved. With 2 bases removed from V and 4 bases from J, the gap between germline ends came to 7 bases. Germline V gene lookup returns CDR1 SGHRS and CDR2 YFSETQ. The CDR3 is 13 residues long. The chain's CDR3 is CASSFGEGNTIYF. The CDR3 DNA reads TGCGCCAGCAGCTTTGGAGAAGGAAACACCATATATTTT.

The chain has TRBV5-4 and TRBJ2-3, with 13 nucleotides matching TRBD2. Germline values: CDR1 SGHNT, CDR2 YYREEE (reference sequence). With 4 bases clipped from V and 2 bases from J, the junction kept 7 bases outside the gene matches. The CDR3 length is 17 residues. The CDR3 protein is CASSQRLAGGYTDTQYF. The DNA of the CDR3 is TGTGCCAGCAGCCAACGACTAGCGGGGGGATACACAGATACGCAGTATTTT.

CDR3 region: CASSLMAGGSNQPQHF. As DNA, the CDR3 is TGTGCCAGCAGCTTAATGGCAGGGGGGAGCAATCAGCCCCAGCATTTT. The V call is TRBV7-6, the J call TRBJ1-5, with 7 nucleotides matching TRBD1. The CDR3 length is 16 residues. V gave up 2 bases and J gave up 1 base; unmatched junction bases: 5. Germline lookup yields CDR1 SGHVS and CDR2 FNYEAQ.

This clone was seen a handful of times. The J gene is TRBJ1-2, the V gene TRBV18; no firm D call. CDR3 size: 12 residues. Germline V gene data show CDR1 as KGHSH and CDR2 as LQKENI. V lost 3 bases and J lost 7, with 9 bases in between. CDR3 region: CASSPLEGGYTF. CDR3 sequence (DNA): TGTGCCAGCTCACCTCTAGAAGGTGGCTACACCTTC.

This chain joins TRBV30 and TRBJ1-2, with D hard to call. The V and J ends lost 5 bases and 8 bases respectively, with 9 bases between them. The CDR3 runs to 10 residues. Germline assignment: CDR1 GTSNPN and CDR2 SVGIG (reference sequence). The CDR3: CAWYIEGYTF. The DNA of the CDR3 is TGTGCCTGGTACATTGAAGGCTACACCTTC.